In this sample, the clone carrying this TCR beta chain turned up once. The antigen is unknown. These data originate in a study of cytomegalovirus exposure and HLA in healthy donors. Sequencing used immunoSEQ multiplex PCR; TCRdb keeps in-frame clones, though not all of them. The table shows about 92,000 clones, with approximately 94% occurring only once. The CDR3 runs to 14 residues. The germline gives CDR1 SGHKS, CDR2 YYEKEE (reference sequence). V dropped 1 base and J dropped 2 bases, with 9 bases sitting between them. The study, taken as a whole, reports: The study put 160 or so TCR beta chains on its list as cytomegalovirus-associated.

This clonotype originated in a woman younger than 45 in good health and CMV-seropositive. The sequencing input was PBMCs. The chain joins TRBV5-5 to TRBJ1-1; tentatively, D is TRBD1 (5 bases). The CDR3 nucleotides read TGTGCCAGCAGCTTGTTCGGACAAAACACTGAAGCTTTCTTT. This sequence encodes CASSLFGQNTEAFF.